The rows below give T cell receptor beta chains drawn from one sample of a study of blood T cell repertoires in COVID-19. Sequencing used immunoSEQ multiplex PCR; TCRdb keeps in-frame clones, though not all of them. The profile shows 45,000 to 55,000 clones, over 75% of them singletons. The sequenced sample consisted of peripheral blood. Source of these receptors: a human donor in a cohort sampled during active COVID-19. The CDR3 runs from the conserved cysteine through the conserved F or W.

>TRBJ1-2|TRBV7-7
CASSPSGADNYGYTF
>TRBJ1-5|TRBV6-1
CASSEATQGVVRPQHF
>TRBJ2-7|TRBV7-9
CASSRGWYEQYF
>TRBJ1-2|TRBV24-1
CATSDPRRGLNYGYTF
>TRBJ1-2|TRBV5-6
CASSLPPGVDGYTF
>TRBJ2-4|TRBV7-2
CASSPRQQGANIQYF
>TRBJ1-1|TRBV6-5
CASSPPGQAVSEAFF
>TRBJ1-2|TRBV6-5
CASTRGAGYGYTF
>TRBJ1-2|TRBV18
CASSPAVGASNGYTF
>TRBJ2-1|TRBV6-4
CASSAGTSGEQFF
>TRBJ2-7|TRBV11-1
CASSLATGVTYEQYF
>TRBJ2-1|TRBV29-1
CSVEVGTGSYNEQFF
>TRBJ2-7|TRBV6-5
CASRGQAYEQYF
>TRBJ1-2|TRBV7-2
CASDGSTNYGYTF
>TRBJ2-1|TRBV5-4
CASSQGLAGGNSYNEQFF
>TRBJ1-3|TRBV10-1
CASSESYGNTIYF
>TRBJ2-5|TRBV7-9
CASSLQGKTQYF
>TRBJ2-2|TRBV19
CATDRESTGELFF
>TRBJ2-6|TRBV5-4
CASSLGQGFSSGANVLTF
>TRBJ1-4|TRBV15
CATSRVGRIEEKLFF
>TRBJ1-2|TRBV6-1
CASSDRGAVVYGYTF
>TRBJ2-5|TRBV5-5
CASSSFSSTTIYF
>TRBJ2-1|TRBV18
CASSPMRTGQGNEQFF
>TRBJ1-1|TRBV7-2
CASSLGDSRHTEAFF
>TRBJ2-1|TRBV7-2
CASSLPGLAGGPENEQFF
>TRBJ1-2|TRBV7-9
CASSLHSQGLYGYTF
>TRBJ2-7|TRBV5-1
CASSLARVGGNSYEQYF
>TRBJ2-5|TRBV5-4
CASSWRDRRMETQYF
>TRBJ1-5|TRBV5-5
CASSSSRPSDRGRGQPQHF
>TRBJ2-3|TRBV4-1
CASSQENNILDTQYF
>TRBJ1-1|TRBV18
CASSPRAQGAFTEAFF
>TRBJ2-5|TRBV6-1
CASSESRGGARETQYF
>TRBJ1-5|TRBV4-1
CASSQEALNNQPQHF
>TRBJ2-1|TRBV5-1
CASSSNPGLAGGSYNEQFF
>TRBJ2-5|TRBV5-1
CASSPGQGSETQYF
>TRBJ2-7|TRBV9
CASSVENRGEQYF
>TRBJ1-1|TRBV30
CAWSYSRNTEAFF
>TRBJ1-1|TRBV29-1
CSVGDRDRGFDTEAFF
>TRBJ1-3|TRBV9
CASSASGAYSGNTIYF
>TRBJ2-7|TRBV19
CASSPQGVPYEQYF